Following are 16 T cell receptor beta chains from one sample sequenced in a study of blood T cells in healthy people across ages. A second PCR of about 6 to 12 cycles used a sample-barcoded 5' primer and a J-beta primer mix. MiXCR was run by TCRdb on the 5' RACE reads, yielding one entry per CDR3 protein. The repertoire has 650,000 to 1,000,000 distinct CDR3 sequences, 46% of them found once; the top ten carry 15% to 20%. Sequenced sample: blood. These receptors were taken from an elderly man in good health.

The J gene is TRBJ2-3, the V gene TRBV12-3 or TRBV12-4; D tentatively fits TRBD1 or TRBD2 (5 bases each). The CDR3 consists of 15 residues. Trimming removed 6 bases at V and 6 bases at J, with 19 bases between. CDR3 nucleotides: TGTGCCAGCAGGTCCTCATGTGTGGGGGTCGATACGCAGTATTTT. Its protein product is CASRSSCVGVDTQYF.

This clonotype appeared many times. This chain uses TRBV4-2 with TRBJ2-3; possibly TRBD2 for D (5 bases). CDR1 is LGHNA, CDR2 YNFKEQ, per germline. The V end lost 4 bases, the J end lost 4 bases, and 12 bases lay between the germline ends. The CDR3 length is 14 residues. CDR3 nucleotide sequence: TGTGCCAGCAGCCGGGATCCCGGGGCAGATACGCAGTATTTT. Encoded protein: CASSRDPGADTQYF.

The gene calls are TRBV27 and TRBJ2-2, with 8 bases that match TRBD2. The CDR3 runs to 17 residues. Per the germline V gene, CDR1 is MNHEY and CDR2 is SMNVEV (reference sequence). Unmatched junction bases numbered 15, after V lost 6 bases and J lost 6 bases. CDR3 in DNA: TGTGCCAGCAGAGAAGCAACAAGACTAGCGTCTGCCGGGGAGCTGTTTTTT. Translated, it gives CASREATRLASAGELFF.

As concerns this clonotype: No DNA is shown, since the ends of the CDR3 on it are uncertain; the CDR3 is the one TCRdb lists. J is TRBJ2-3 and V is TRBV12-3 or TRBV12-4; the table names TRBD1, a call not compared with the DNA. The CDR3 comprises 14 residues, both ends counted. The CDR3 region is CASSFAGGADTEYF.

V and J are TRBV7-9 and TRBJ2-3, with D possibly TRBD1 on 7 matching bases. Trimming removed 5 bases from V and 8 bases from J, with 14 bases in between. This CDR3 comprises 13 residues. The germline V gene has CDR1 SEHNR and CDR2 FQNEAQ (reference sequence). The CDR3 spells CASSRRDSSTQYF. CDR3 nucleotides: TGTGCCAGCAGCCGGCGGGACAGCTCTACGCAGTATTTT.

This clonotype was observed a handful of times. J is TRBJ1-5 and V is TRBV10-3; the D gene is possibly TRBD1 (5 bases). Trimming removed 5 bases at V and 4 bases at J, with 12 bases between. The CDR3 is made up of 14 amino acids. CDR1 is ENHRY, CDR2 SYGVKD, per germline. CDR3 sequence: CAISTGGENQPQHF. CDR3 coding DNA: TGTGCCATCAGTACCGGGGGGGAAAATCAGCCCCAGCATTTT.

The chain is built from TRBV19 and TRBJ2-7; 8 bases are a match to TRBD1. Germline values: CDR1 LNHDA, CDR2 SQIVND (reference sequence). The length of the CDR3 is 15 residues. V was clipped by 6 bases and J by 3 bases; unmatched bases: 10. The CDR3 spells CASRRAGTGGYEQYF. Written as DNA, the CDR3 is TGTGCCAGTAGAAGAGCCGGGACAGGCGGCTACGAGCAGTACTTC.

The CDR3 DNA is TGTGCCAGCAGTCTACAGGGGTTATACGAGCAGTACTTC. This codes for CASSLQGLYEQYF. This chain connects TRBV6-2 or TRBV6-3 to TRBJ2-7, with TRBD1 matching 7 bases. In germline, CDR1 is MNHEY, CDR2 SVGEGT. Trimming removed 5 bases from V and 4 bases from J; junction bases left unmatched: 5. The CDR3 runs to 13 residues.

CDR3 in DNA: TGCGCCAGCAGTGTAAACCTTGGGGGTACCCAGTACTTC. This codes for CASSVNLGGTQYF. This sequence joins TRBV10-1 and TRBJ2-5; the D call may be TRBD1 or TRBD2 (5 bases each). V lost 4 bases and J 8 bases, leaving 14 bases between the germline ends. The CDR3 length is 13 residues. Germline V CDR1 and CDR2: WNHNN, SYGVQD (reference sequence).

This clonotype has more than one count but fewer than ten. The chain uses TRBV6-5 and TRBJ2-1; 7 bases align to TRBD2. The junction had 7 bases not matched to a gene; V was cut back by 6 bases and J by 8 bases. The CDR3 covers 13 residues. Per germline, CDR1 MNHEY and CDR2 SVGAGI. The DNA for the CDR3 is TGTGCCAGCAGCGTGGGGGAGGGCTATGAGCAGTTCTTC. Translated: CASSVGEGYEQFF.

This clonotype was seen more than once but under ten times. The V gene is TRBV20-1, the J gene TRBJ2-1; 8 nucleotides line up with TRBD2. Germline V gene sequence: CDR1 DFQATT, CDR2 SNEGSKA (reference sequence). V shed 6 bases, J shed 2 bases, and the junction held 12 bases outside the gene matches. This CDR3 spans 16 amino acids. The CDR3 loop reads CSAYQTAGVAYNEQFF. CDR3 nucleotides: TGCAGTGCCTACCAGACAGCGGGAGTCGCCTACAATGAGCAGTTCTTC.

The J gene is TRBJ2-1, the V gene TRBV11-2; 8 bases align to TRBD2. The germline CDR1 and CDR2 sequences are SGHAT and FQNNGV. The trim removed 1 base at V and 9 bases at J, leaving 14 bases unmatched. The CDR3 runs to 17 residues. CDR3 DNA: TGTGCCAGCAGCTTAGGAGTTGGGACTAGGGGGTCTGGTGAGCAGTTCTTC. This sequence encodes CASSLGVGTRGSGEQFF.

The chain has TRBV20-1 and TRBJ1-2; no firm D call. CDR3 length equals 16 residues. Per the germline V gene, CDR1 is DFQATT and CDR2 is SNEGSKA (reference sequence). V was clipped by 5 bases and J by 4 bases, with 23 bases between them. The CDR3 sequence: CSASTNQESSAYGYTF. The CDR3 DNA is TGCAGTGCTTCAACGAATCAGGAGTCCTCTGCCTATGGCTACACCTTC.

This chain links TRBV20-1 with TRBJ2-1; 8 bases are a match to TRBD1. The CDR3 sequence is 16 residues long. Germline values: CDR1 DFQATT, CDR2 SNEGSKA (reference sequence). Trimming removed 2 bases from V and 5 bases from J; junction bases left unmatched: 11. CDR3 nucleotide sequence: TGCAGTGCTAGAAATCCGGGGACAGGAATACACAATGAGCAGTTCTTC. Translation gives CSARNPGTGIHNEQFF.

In this sample, this clonotype turned up a few times. The chain recombines TRBV10-3 with TRBJ1-2; a possible D gene is TRBD1 (5 bases). Germline V gene lookup returns CDR1 ENHRY and CDR2 SYGVKD. The CDR3 is 13 residues long. Trimming removed 7 bases from V and 1 base from J, with 10 bases in between. The CDR3 loop is CAIKQADNYGYTF. CDR3 nucleotide sequence: TGTGCCATCAAACAGGCAGATAACTATGGCTACACCTTC.

The rearrangement links TRBV20-1 to TRBJ1-2; D remains unclear. From germline, CDR1 is DFQATT and CDR2 SNEGSKA (reference sequence). The CDR3 is 14 residues long. Trimming removed 1 base at V and 0 bases at J, with 9 bases between. The DNA for the CDR3 is TGCAGTGCTAGAGTCACAGAGACTAACTATGGCTACACCTTC. Translating gives CSARVTETNYGYTF.